Detailed here is one T cell receptor beta chain. The record originates from a study of blood T cell repertoires in COVID-19. Study overall: Collection of acute and convalescent COVID-19 samples took place in the United States, Italy and Spain. Sample material is recorded as cDNA or gDNA derived from T cells, B-cell-depleted T cells, or PBMCs.

As processed by the authors: Amplification of reference gene primers provided the estimated nucleated cell counts. Assay: immunoSEQ multiplex PCR; the TCRdb copy retains only in-frame clones and omits some. D and trimming were read from the DNA, whereas the V and J calls and clone size are those reported in that table. The sample has about 20,000 clones, about four fifths seen once. The CDR3 is 13 amino acids. Germline CDR1 SGHRS, CDR2 YFSETQ. Trimming took off 2 bases at V and 6 bases at J, with 10 bases between the two ends. The source of this sequence is a man older than 75 with acute or convalescent COVID-19. Sequenced material: peripheral blood. The J gene is TRBJ2-3, the V gene TRBV5-1; no firm D call. This chain's CDR3 is CASSFSPGDTQYF. Written as DNA, the CDR3 is TGCGCCAGCAGCTTCTCGCCCGGGGATACGCAGTATTTT.